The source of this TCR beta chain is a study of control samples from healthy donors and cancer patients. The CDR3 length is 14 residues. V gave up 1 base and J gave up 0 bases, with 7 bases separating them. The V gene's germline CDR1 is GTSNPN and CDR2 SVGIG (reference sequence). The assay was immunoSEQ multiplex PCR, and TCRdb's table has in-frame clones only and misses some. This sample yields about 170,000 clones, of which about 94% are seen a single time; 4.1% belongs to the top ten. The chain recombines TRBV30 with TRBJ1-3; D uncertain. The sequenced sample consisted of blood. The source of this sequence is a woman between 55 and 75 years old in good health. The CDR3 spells CAWSGVDSGNTIYF. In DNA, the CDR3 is TGTGCCTGGAGTGGGGTCGACTCTGGAAACACCATATATTTT.